Listed below are T cell receptor beta chains from one sample, sequenced in a study of shared clonotypes between healthy human individuals. Generated by immunoSEQ multiplex PCR, the TCRdb table keeps only in-frame clones and is missing some. The table has 2,500,000 or so clones, just under 95% seen once; the top ten hold 0.37%. The sequencing input was naive CD4+ T cells from PBMCs. The receptors derive from a man aged 18 to 35 in good health. Some clones in this sample may be carry-over from other donors' samples. Both conserved end residues are part of each CDR3. The D gene is left open where the match is weak.

D: -; V: TRBV10-3; J: TRBJ2-1; CDR3: CASLGLAGDYNEQFF
D: -; V: TRBV6-1; J: TRBJ1-2; CDR3: CASSLIFYGYTF
D: -; V: TRBV5-1; J: TRBJ1-3; CDR3: CASRRTGSGNTIYF
D: -; V: TRBV5-4; J: TRBJ2-5; CDR3: CASSPWDQETQYF
D: -; V: TRBV5-1; J: TRBJ1-2; CDR3: CASSGASNYGYTF
D: -; V: TRBV27; J: TRBJ1-1; CDR3: CASSAIVDTEAFF
D: -; V: TRBV6-5; J: TRBJ1-2; CDR3: CASSYATYYGYTF
D: TRBD1; V: TRBV10-3; J: TRBJ1-1; CDR3: CAISESGTGGTYTEAFF
D: TRBD1; V: TRBV7-9; J: TRBJ2-7; CDR3: CASSSLGEAGQGYGEQYF
D: -; V: TRBV28; J: TRBJ1-1; CDR3: CASSLVGGRGAFF
D: -; V: TRBV28; J: TRBJ1-6; CDR3: CASSLFPGDSWSPLHF
D: TRBD1; V: TRBV30; J: TRBJ1-2; CDR3: CAWSALSWTGANYGYTF
D: TRBD2; V: TRBV7-9; J: TRBJ2-1; CDR3: CASSLALGLAVYNEQFF
D: TRBD1; V: TRBV7-7; J: TRBJ2-2; CDR3: CASSKDRPGELFF
D: -; V: TRBV9; J: TRBJ2-1; CDR3: CASSVEVTGYNEQFF
D: -; V: TRBV30; J: TRBJ2-7; CDR3: CAWSVLGRGSYEQYF
D: TRBD1; V: TRBV29-1; J: TRBJ1-4; CDR3: CSVLTGGDEKLFF
D: TRBD1; V: TRBV28; J: TRBJ2-2; CDR3: CASKQQGTRNTGELFF
D: -; V: TRBV5-5; J: TRBJ2-5; CDR3: CASSLIGGETQYF